These T cell receptor beta chains were read from a single sample in a study of blood T cell repertoires in COVID-19. Sequencing used immunoSEQ multiplex PCR; TCRdb keeps in-frame clones, though not all of them. The sample carries some 300,000 clones, around 87% recorded once. The sequenced sample consisted of peripheral blood. The receptors stem from a man aged 65-85 years with acute or convalescent COVID-19. Both conserved end residues are trimmed from each CDR3. Some rows mark clone size as missing; the rest say once, few, many or name a class of expanded clone.

size,J,V,CDR3
-,TRBJ2-2,TRBV11-3,ASSITGGRIGELF
-,TRBJ1-5,TRBV18,ASSANRQGQPQH
-,TRBJ2-3,TRBV7-8,ASSPRQDTDTQY
many,TRBJ1-1,TRBV6-5,ASSQQGTEAF
once,TRBJ2-5,TRBV30,AWSVLVGAQETQY
-,TRBJ2-7,TRBV2,ASRGTDAYEQY
-,TRBJ2-3,TRBV6-2/TRBV6-3,ASSFGLSTDTQY
-,TRBJ1-5,TRBV7-2,ASSLPPYSNQPQH
-,TRBJ2-1,TRBV9,ASSVGTGSYNEQF
-,TRBJ1-5,TRBV7-9,ASSPGTAYSNQPQH
-,TRBJ2-2,TRBV6-4,ASRQGFSGELF
-,TRBJ1-6,TRBV18,ASSSGTGNSPLH
-,TRBJ1-1,TRBV5-6,ASSLGDRDTEAF
-,TRBJ1-2,TRBV20-1,SASQGYGYT
-,TRBJ2-2,TRBV27,ASSLSKGREKLF
-,TRBJ2-5,TRBV7-2,ASSPIGTSWETQY
-,TRBJ1-5,TRBV6-5,ASSPRVKHQPQH
-,TRBJ1-6,TRBV27,ASRRETGGSNSPLH
once,TRBJ1-2,TRBV7-2,ASSQVGGEFLYGYT
-,TRBJ2-3,TRBV7-3,ASSPSGGIGDTQY
-,TRBJ1-1,TRBV7-2,ASSLEPGSNTEAF
-,TRBJ2-6,TRBV5-6,ASSPTEAPGANVLT